A single T cell receptor beta chain is shown here with its context. The V and J ends lost 0 bases and 3 bases respectively, with 8 bases between them. CDR1 is SGDLS and CDR2 is YYNGEE in the germline V gene. The CDR3 spans 14 residues. Data came from immunoSEQ multiplex PCR; TCRdb stores just in-frame clones and leaves some out. The profile covers about 190,000 clones, with more than 75% appearing a single time and 7.8% taken by the ten largest. This specimen belongs to a study of blood T cell repertoires in COVID-19. Whole-study context: Samples came from the United States, Italy and Spain, spanning acute and convalescent COVID-19.

The receptor was isolated from a woman in her sixties or seventies with COVID-19, enrolled during active disease. The chain couples TRBV9 to TRBJ2-3; the D is unclear. Material for sequencing was peripheral blood. The DNA for the CDR3 is TGTGCCAGCAGCGTAGACGGTCGGACAGATACGCAGTATTTT. Amino acids: CASSVDGRTDTQYF.